One T cell receptor (beta chain) is described in this entry. The specificity of this receptor is unknown. No quality values exist for individual bases; no much larger clone is one base distant. Library construction relied on PCR. The run used an Illumina HiSeq 2500. To normalize quantification of the TCRbeta repertoire, the TCR libraries were built with molecular barcoding that relied on unique molecular identifiers. TCRdb reworked the public reads: Q25 trimming with fastp, MiXCR clone assembly, productive beta chains retained. Every entry covers one CDR3 protein and lists the most common genes and DNA from its rows. The sample table lists 200,000 or so distinct CDR3 sequences, 5% to 7.5% of them with a count of one. About 4.3% of the sample lies in the top ten. The data originate from a study of T-cell reconstitution after alpha-beta-depleted transplantation in children (TCRdb year 2016). For the study in its entirety: Using TCR repertoire profiling, the study followed T-cell immune reconstitution in a quantitative way in children after TCRalphabeta/CD19-depleted allogeneic hematopoietic cell transplantation.

The full study reports these points: About two months after transplant, the apparently early recovery of alphabetaT-cell counts reportedly depended on just several hundred clones that had expanded rapidly and came from non-depleted graft cells. Over subsequent months, a decline in hyperexpanded clone frequencies was noted, and after one year, T-cell counts and TCRbeta diversity were mostly ascribed to newly produced T cells. In some patients, the high TCRbeta diversity seen at day 60 was put down to recipient T cells and intrathymic progenitors that had survived conditioning.

Interpreted using the paper, the treatment or condition label stands for: allogeneic hematopoietic cell transplantation with graft depleted of TCRalphabeta T cells and CD19 B cells. The children who served as transplant recipients had been given grafts of TCRalphabeta/CD19-depleted allogeneic hematopoietic cells. As encoded in the germline V gene (reference sequence), CDR1 is SEHNR while CDR2 is FQNEAQ. Trimming leaves V shorter by 3 bases and J shorter by 8 bases, with the junction holding 16 bases beyond the gene matches. The CDR3 contains 17 residues, cysteine and phenylalanine counted. The kept DNA is CDR3 alone, 51 bases in frame from the first base.

In this chain, TRBV7-9 is recombined with TRBJ2-1; 7 central bases correspond to TRBD2. The clonotype comes from a girl under three years old with combined immunodeficiency, due to receive a stem cell transplant. The material sequenced was PBMCs, taken before TCRalphabeta/CD19-depleted stem cell transplant. This receptor carries the CDR3 CASSFGRGGSPVDEQFF. At the DNA level, the sequence is TGTGCCAGCAGCTTTGGCCGTGGCGGGAGTCCCGTCGATGAGCAGTTCTTC.